This passage covers 19 T cell receptor beta chains from one sample sequenced in a study of OX40 agonist ivuxolimab in advanced cancers. Sequencing was performed with immunoSEQ multiplex PCR; in TCRdb, only in-frame clones are kept and a portion is missing. This sample carries 70,000 or so clones, about 89% of them seen once, and the ten largest clones take 0.3%. This specimen was CD4+ or CD8+ T cells sorted from blood, taken in a trial of the OX40 agonist ivuxolimab. The receptor set was obtained from an adult with an advanced solid tumor such as melanoma, head and neck, liver or kidney cancer.

This chain connects TRBV5-4 to TRBJ2-1, with 8 positions matching TRBD2. With V trimmed by 2 bases and J by 5 bases, 3 bases remained unmatched. Germline CDR1 and CDR2: SGHNT and YYREEE (reference sequence). CDR3 length: 14 amino acids. CDR3 coding DNA: TGTGCCAGCAGCTTAGGGACTAGGGACAATGAGCAGTTCTTC. Protein: CASSLGTRDNEQFF.

The chain carries TRBV7-1 and TRBJ2-7; 8 bases align to TRBD2. TRBV7-1 falls under the ORF class, with uncertain function. J gave up 3 bases and V 4 bases, and 8 bases lay outside the gene matches. The CDR3 extends over 15 amino acids. This CDR3 is CASSLVGLGDYEQYF. For the CDR3, the DNA is TGTGCCAGCAGCTTAGTGGGACTAGGGGACTACGAGCAGTACTTC.

The chain joins TRBV28 to TRBJ2-1; D might be TRBD2 (6 bases). The V and J ends lost 6 bases and 10 bases respectively, with 16 bases between them. The germline gives CDR1 MDHEN, CDR2 SYDVKM. This CDR3 has 13 amino acids. The CDR3 DNA is TGTGCCAGCAGCCGCTCGGGGCGGGGCGAGCAGTTCTTC. Protein sequence: CASSRSGRGEQFF.

The chain links TRBV5-5 to TRBJ1-5; 8 bases are a match to TRBD1. Germline values: CDR1 SGHKS, CDR2 YYEKEE (reference sequence). This CDR3 is built from 15 residues. V lost 4 bases to trimming and J lost 6 bases; unmatched junction nucleotides: 9. The CDR3 sequence is CASSGQGPRGQPQHF. CDR3 bases: TGTGCCAGCAGCGGACAGGGCCCTCGGGGTCAGCCCCAGCATTTT.

The V and J genes are TRBV23-1 and TRBJ2-6; D gene unclear. TRBV23-1 is an ORF; its function is uncertain. The CDR3 length is 20 residues. Trimming removed 4 bases from V and 0 bases from J, with 22 bases in between. The CDR3 region is CASSPPVFRAESSGANVLTF. The CDR3, as DNA: TGCGCCAGCAGTCCCCCTGTTTTCAGAGCCGAATCCTCTGGGGCCAACGTCCTGACTTTC.

The rearrangement uses TRBV28 and TRBJ2-4, with 7 bases identical to TRBD1. CDR1 is MDHEN, CDR2 SYDVKM, per germline. The CDR3 totals 16 residues. J was trimmed by 0 bases and V by 4 bases; bases with no gene match: 6. The CDR3 sequence: CASSSKGARAKNIQYF. CDR3 bases: TGTGCCAGCAGTTCCAAGGGGGCCAGAGCCAAAAACATTCAGTACTTC.

The genes are TRBV18 and TRBJ1-4; D gene unclear. Looked up from germline, CDR1 is KGHSH and CDR2 is LQKENI. V was cut by 6 bases and J by 4 bases, with 9 bases left in between. This CDR3 is built from 13 residues. CDR3 nucleotides: TGTGCCAGCTCGTTCCAGAGTAATGAAAAACTGTTTTTT. It codes for CASSFQSNEKLFF.

This rearrangement joins TRBV5-1 to TRBJ2-2; 12 bases are shared with TRBD2. The CDR3 is made up of 16 amino acids. Germline-derived CDR1 and CDR2 are SGHRS and YFSETQ. With V trimmed by 4 bases and J by 7 bases, 8 bases remained unmatched. The CDR3 region has the DNA TGCGCCAGCAGCATCTCTAGCGGGAGGGCCATCGGGGAGCTGTTTTTT. As protein: CASSISSGRAIGELFF. The full variable domain, its missing parts supplied by reference TRBV5-1 and TRBJ2-2, is KAGVTQTPRYLIKTRGQQVTLSCSPISGHRSVSWYQQTPGQGLQFLFEYFSETQRNKGNFPGRFSGRQFSNSRSEMNVSTLELGDSALYLCASSISSGRAIGELFFGEGSRLTVL.

The chain is built from TRBV6-5 and TRBJ2-7; 11 positions match TRBD1. The length of the CDR3 is 14 residues. Trimming cost V 6 bases and J 4 bases; bases outside gene matches: 5. Germline V CDR1 and CDR2: MNHEY, SVGAGI. The CDR3 sequence is CASRRDRGLYEQYF. CDR3 bases: TGTGCCAGCAGGAGGGACAGGGGGTTATACGAGCAGTACTTC.

The rearrangement uses TRBV29-1 and TRBJ1-2; no firm D call. The CDR3 loop spans 13 amino acids. Germline V gene data show CDR1 as SQVTM and CDR2 as ANQGSEA. V gave up 4 bases and J gave up 4 bases, with 13 bases separating them. CDR3 DNA: TGCAGCGTTGTTTCCCAGTCTACCTATGGCTACACCTTC. It codes for CSVVSQSTYGYTF.

The CDR3 coding sequence is TGTGCCAGCAGCACCCGGACGGATCCAAACTACAATGAGCAGTTCTTC. Residues: CASSTRTDPNYNEQFF. J is TRBJ2-1 and V is TRBV9, with D uncertain. Germline V gives CDR1 SGDLS, CDR2 YYNGEE. Trimming took 4 bases from V and 3 from J, leaving 17 bases between them. The length of the CDR3 is 16 residues.

The chain is built from TRBV15 and TRBJ2-4; possible D gene TRBD2, 5 bases. Germline CDR1 and CDR2: LNHNV and YYDKDF (reference sequence). This CDR3 contains 15 residues. V shed 0 bases and J shed 6 bases, with 12 bases lying between them. CDR3 loop: CATSRDPLASNIQYF. CDR3 nucleotides: TGTGCCACCAGCAGAGATCCCCTAGCCTCAAACATTCAGTACTTC. The full variable domain, with the rest looked up from reference TRBV15 and TRBJ2-4, is DAMVIQNPRYQVTQFGKPVTLSCSQTLNHNVMYWYQQKSSQAPKLLFHYYDKDFNNEADTPDNFQSRRPNTSFCFLDIRSPGLGDTAMYLCATSRDPLASNIQYFGAGTRLSVL.

The chain couples TRBV27 to TRBJ1-6, with 8 bases lining up with TRBD1. The trim removed 2 bases at V and 9 bases at J, leaving 9 bases unmatched. This CDR3 has 16 amino acids. CDR1 is MNHEY, CDR2 SMNVEV, per germline (reference sequence). CDR3 amino acids: CASSLGTGGISSPLHF. The CDR3, as DNA: TGTGCCAGCAGTTTAGGTACAGGGGGTATAAGTTCACCCCTCCACTTT.

This rearrangement joins TRBV10-2 to TRBJ1-5; D uncertain. V was cut by 2 bases and J by 3 bases, with 8 bases left in between. Germline V lookup: CDR1 WSHSY, CDR2 SAAADI. The CDR3 covers 14 residues. The CDR3 protein is CASSEIDNNQPQHF. CDR3 DNA: TGCGCCAGCAGTGAGATAGACAACAATCAGCCCCAGCATTTT.

The rearrangement uses TRBV6-4 and TRBJ2-2; 9 nucleotides align to TRBD1. Losses at the gene ends were 5 bases for V and 3 bases for J; bases not matched to a gene: 13. The germline V gene has CDR1 MRHNA and CDR2 SNTAGT. The CDR3 sequence is 18 residues long. The CDR3 is CASSREPRTGGDTGELFF. DNA of the CDR3: TGTGCCAGCAGTCGGGAGCCTAGAACAGGGGGCGACACCGGGGAGCTGTTTTTT.

The V and J genes are TRBV12-5 and TRBJ2-5; D ambiguous. V lost 0 bases and J lost 1, with 9 bases in between. Germline V gene sequence: CDR1 LGHNT, CDR2 FRNRAP. The CDR3 totals 15 residues. DNA for the CDR3: TGTGCTAGTGGTTTGGTACCCGTGCTCCAAGAGACCCAGTACTTC. Its translation is CASGLVPVLQETQYF.

The chain links TRBV5-8 to TRBJ2-1; D is perhaps TRBD1 (6 bases). Trimming left V 0 bases short and J 6 bases short, with 16 bases between. The CDR3 is 16 amino acids. Germline CDR1 SGHTS, CDR2 YDEGEE. CDR3: CASSLAGTKIPNEQFF. CDR3 nucleotide sequence: TGTGCCAGCAGCTTGGCCGGGACAAAGATTCCCAATGAGCAGTTCTTC.

V and J are TRBV27 and TRBJ2-2, with D perhaps matching TRBD1 or TRBD2 (5 bases each). Trimming removed 3 bases from V and 0 bases from J, with 11 bases in between. The CDR3 consists of 16 residues. From germline, CDR1 is MNHEY and CDR2 SMNVEV (reference sequence). The CDR3 is CASSFTGTTNTGELFF. CDR3 DNA sequence: TGTGCCAGCAGTTTTACCGGGACGACGAACACCGGGGAGCTGTTTTTT.

This chain connects TRBV6-5 to TRBJ2-7; tentatively, D is TRBD2 (6 bases). V lost 5 bases, J lost 2 bases, and 13 bases lay in between. The CDR3 is made up of 14 amino acids. Germline V gene sequence: CDR1 MNHEY, CDR2 SVGAGI. CDR3 loop: CASSLGLSPYEQYF. The DNA of the CDR3 is TGTGCCAGCAGTCTCGGACTATCCCCCTACGAGCAGTACTTC.